Listed here are 16 T cell receptor beta chains from one sample, sequenced in a study of radiotherapy plus CTLA-4 blockade in lung cancer. Generated by immunoSEQ multiplex PCR, the TCRdb table keeps only in-frame clones and is missing some. The data contain some 50,000 clones, approximately 85% of them singletons. Sequencing used peripheral blood, obtained from a patient treated with radiotherapy plus ipilimumab. Every receptor here comes from a human donor with non-small cell lung cancer whose response to radiotherapy plus ipilimumab could not be evaluated.

This chain joins TRBV5-4 and TRBJ1-4; 8 bases map to TRBD1. The CDR3 has 14 amino acids. V shed 3 bases and J 4 bases; nucleotides not matched to a gene: 2. Per germline, CDR1 SGHNT and CDR2 YYREEE (reference sequence). The CDR3 spells CASSSGQGNEKLFF. The CDR3 nucleotides are TGTGCCAGCAGCTCTGGACAGGGTAATGAAAAACTGTTTTTT.

This rearrangement joins TRBV28 to TRBJ2-7; D might be TRBD1 (6 bases). Germline values: CDR1 MDHEN, CDR2 SYDVKM. The V end lost 2 bases, the J end lost 2 bases, and 13 bases lay between the germline ends. This CDR3 is built from 15 residues. The CDR3 coding sequence is TGTGCCAGCAGTTTAGTCCCGCAGGGGCCCTACGAGCAGTACTTC. It yields the protein CASSLVPQGPYEQYF.

V gene TRBV4-2 combines with J gene TRBJ2-3; 15 bases map to TRBD2. Germline-derived CDR1 and CDR2 are LGHNA and YNFKEQ. Trimming took 0 bases from V and 0 from J; bases not matched to a gene: 7. This CDR3 has 20 residues. The CDR3 coding sequence is TGTGCCAGCAGCCAAGATGGCGGGACTAGCGGGAGGACTAGCACAGATACGCAGTATTTT. Translation: CASSQDGGTSGRTSTDTQYF.

The gene calls are TRBV18 and TRBJ2-3, with no clear D. Germline assignment: CDR1 KGHSH and CDR2 LQKENI. The CDR3 is 15 amino acids. V shed 2 bases and J shed 2 bases, with 11 bases lying between them. The CDR3 sequence is CASSPDLRNTDTQYF. CDR3 bases: TGTGCCAGCTCACCAGATTTGCGGAACACAGATACGCAGTATTTT.

The CDR3 loop reads CASSLDSGGQPQHF. The CDR3 DNA follows: TGTGCCAGCAGCTTGGATTCAGGGGGCCAGCCCCAGCATTTT. The rearrangement links TRBV5-5 to TRBJ1-5, with 8 bases aligning to TRBD1. This CDR3 is 14 amino acids long. Germline V CDR1 and CDR2: SGHKS, YYEKEE (reference sequence). V lost 0 bases and J lost 7; bases outside the gene matches: 3.

This clone has just one count. V and J are TRBV7-9 and TRBJ2-2, with 7 bases lining up with TRBD2. The CDR3 runs 19 residues. Germline loops: CDR1 SEHNR, CDR2 FQNEAQ (reference sequence). With 5 bases clipped from V and 2 bases from J, the junction kept 17 bases outside the gene matches. For the CDR3, the DNA is TGTGCCAGCAGCCTTGATCCATCGGGAGGCCCGCCTAACACCGGGGAGCTGTTTTTT. As protein: CASSLDPSGGPPNTGELFF.

V and J are TRBV28 and TRBJ1-3, with TRBD1 matching over 8 bases. CDR3 length: 14 amino acids. After removal of 6 bases from V and 4 bases from J, the junction contained 5 bases not matched to a gene. CDR1 MDHEN and CDR2 SYDVKM come from the germline V gene. The CDR3 spells CASSSDRAGNTIYF. The CDR3 bases are TGTGCCAGCAGCTCGGACAGGGCCGGAAACACCATATATTTT.

This sequence joins TRBV10-3 and TRBJ2-1; a weak D match, TRBD2 (7 bases). Germline CDR1 and CDR2: ENHRY and SYGVKD. This CDR3 has 13 residues. V was pared by 11 bases and J by 4 bases, with 15 bases between. CDR3 protein: CAGGASGYNEQFF. CDR3 nucleotide sequence: TGTGCCGGGGGGGCTAGCGGATACAATGAGCAGTTCTTC.

The chain employs TRBV25-1 and TRBJ2-1; 8 bases match TRBD2. The length of the CDR3 is 15 residues. The germline gives CDR1 MGHDK, CDR2 SYGVNS. With V trimmed by 7 bases and J by 2 bases, 7 bases remained unmatched. CDR3 DNA: TGTGCCAGCAAACAAGCGGGAGACCCCTACAATGAGCAGTTCTTC. Residues: CASKQAGDPYNEQFF.

The rearrangement joins TRBV28 to TRBJ1-2; a possible D gene is TRBD1 (5 bases). The CDR3 extends over 17 amino acids. Germline V CDR1 and CDR2: MDHEN, SYDVKM. Between the trimmed V and J ends, which lost 2 bases and 0 bases, there was a span of 16 bases. This CDR3 reads CASSLPIGHTTNYGYTF. CDR3 coding DNA: TGTGCCAGCAGTTTACCCATTGGACATACAACTAACTATGGCTACACCTTC.

This sequence joins TRBV2 and TRBJ1-1; 7 bases are shared with TRBD1. CDR3 length: 14 amino acids. After removal of 7 bases from V and 4 bases from J, the junction contained 9 bases not matched to a gene. Germline V gives CDR1 SNHLY, CDR2 FYNNEI. CDR3: CASNRGNRGTEAFF. DNA of the CDR3: TGTGCCAGCAATAGGGGTAACAGGGGCACTGAAGCTTTCTTT.

The chain couples TRBV23-1 to TRBJ2-6; D is uncertain. Being an ORF, TRBV23-1 has a function that is uncertain. The ends were cut back, 2 bases at V and 0 bases at J, with 17 bases in the middle. The CDR3 runs 19 residues. The CDR3 DNA reads TGCGCCAGCAGTCAAAAAAGCCCCTCCGCAAGCTCTGGGGCCAACGTCCTGACTTTC. Translated: CASSQKSPSASSGANVLTF.

The genes are TRBV7-2 and TRBJ2-1; 7 nucleotides align to TRBD2. Trimming took 5 bases from V and 4 from J; bases not matched to a gene: 14. The CDR3 loop spans 17 amino acids. Germline-derived CDR1 and CDR2 are SGHTA and FQGNSA. CDR3 sequence (DNA): TGTGCCAGCAGCCAACAACCATCTCTAGCGGTATACAATGAGCAGTTCTTC. Encoded protein: CASSQQPSLAVYNEQFF. Complete variable domain (other parts from reference TRBV7-2 and TRBJ2-1): GAGVSQSPSNKVTEKGKDVELRCDPISGHTALYWYRQSLGQGLEFLIYFQGNSAPDKSGLPSDRFSAERTGGSVSTLTIQRTQQEDSAVYLCASSQQPSLAVYNEQFFGPGTRLTVL.

This clone was detected only a few times. The chain carries TRBV4-3 and TRBJ2-7, with 10 bases lining up with TRBD2. The CDR3 spans 18 residues. Germline assignment: CDR1 LGHNA and CDR2 YSLEER. V trimming: 1 base; J trimming: 4 bases; junction bases outside the gene matches: 13. The CDR3 region has the DNA TGCGCCAGCAGCCAAGCCCTCGGGGCTAGCGGGAGAGGTTACGAGCAGTACTTC. Its protein product is CASSQALGASGRGYEQYF.

The V gene is TRBV18, the J gene TRBJ2-1; 8 nucleotides match TRBD2. V lost 4 bases, J lost 0 bases, and 2 bases stayed unmatched. Germline values: CDR1 KGHSH, CDR2 LQKENI. This CDR3 is 15 amino acids long. The CDR3 DNA follows: TGTGCCAGCTCACAGCTAGCGGGCTCCTACAATGAGCAGTTCTTC. This translates into CASSQLAGSYNEQFF.

The genes are TRBV5-4 and TRBJ1-1; maybe TRBD1 (5 bases). Germline assignment: CDR1 SGHNT and CDR2 YYREEE (reference sequence). Trimming stripped 4 bases from V and 5 bases from J, with 15 bases between. This CDR3 contains 14 residues. The DNA of the CDR3 is TGTGCCAGCAGCCCCCGGGACTCGGGGACTGAAGCTTTCTTT. This translates into CASSPRDSGTEAFF.